This T cell receptor (beta chain) was sequenced for a study of PD-1 blockade in classical Hodgkin lymphoma. The wider study: Administration of nivolumab to patients was at 3 mg/kg intravenously every 2 weeks. Overall study findings and caveats: According to reports, newly diagnosed patients had lower baseline TCR diversity than healthy donors, and relapsed/refractory patients had lower baseline TCR diversity still. TCR diversity in CD4+, not CD8+, cells rose significantly by C4D1. Complete responders' diversity at baseline resembled that of newly diagnosed patients.

Trimming took 2 bases from V and 0 from J, leaving 14 bases between them. The CDR3 spans 16 residues. Germline V gene data show CDR1 as MNHNY and CDR2 as SVGAGI (reference sequence). Time point noted: cycle 4 day 1 (C4D1), after 6 weeks of nivolumab. Relapse was seen in all patients after autologous stem cell transplantation, and brentuximab vedotin exposure was variable. Data came from immunoSEQ multiplex PCR; TCRdb stores just in-frame clones and leaves some out. The table includes tens of thousands of clones, 90% detected once. On this clone: Its antigen is unknown.

The material sequenced was peripheral blood mononuclear cells (PBMCs), taken before the fourth cycle of nivolumab. V usage is TRBV6-6 and J usage is TRBJ2-7; D may be TRBD2 (6 bases). The TCR was taken from a human donor with classical Hodgkin lymphoma. The CDR3 loop reads CASSYTISGSSYEQYF. Here the CDR3 DNA reads TGTGCCAGCAGTTACACCATTAGCGGTAGCTCCTACGAGCAGTACTTC.